This T cell receptor (beta chain) was found in a study of T cell responses to AZD1222 COVID-19 vaccine. Study in general: It was second doses at about 4 or about 12 weeks that were pooled. General observations from the study: Donor demographics were predominantly white British with a female majority; clonal diversity may be underestimated.

To note about this clone: Its cognate antigen is unknown.

The data were produced by immunoSEQ multiplex PCR, yet TCRdb's version contains in-frame clones alone and is incomplete. The sample includes 130,000 to 150,000 clones, 92% seen only once; the top ten take under 2%. The germline V and J ends were trimmed by 0 bases and 5 bases, with 7 bases remaining between them. Germline V CDR1 and CDR2: LGHNA, YSLEER. This CDR3 spans 14 amino acids. The TCR originated in an adult in good health. V gene TRBV4-3 combines with J gene TRBJ1-4; the D is unclear. The specimen was peripheral blood, collected on day 0 of AZD1222 vaccination. CDR3 sequence (DNA): TGCGCCAGCAGCCAAGATTTAAGGAATGAAAAACTGTTTTTT. Protein product: CASSQDLRNEKLFF.